Below are 11 T cell receptor beta chains sequenced from a single sample in a study of T cell repertoires in cytomegalovirus infection. In TCRdb, the reads were re-called with MiXCR into one record per CDR3 protein. The table includes 200,000 to 250,000 distinct CDR3 sequences, 35% to 40% detected once. These receptors' targets are unknown. The sequences come from CD8+ T cells from cultured PBMCs, collected from culture after CMV antigen stimulation. Receptors were obtained from a human donor in good health (CMV status not recorded). Some clones in this sample may be carry-over from other donors' samples.

This clonotype has only a few counts. J is TRBJ2-2 and V is TRBV6-1, with TRBD2 matching over 7 bases. With V trimmed by 4 bases and J by 8 bases, 7 bases remained unmatched. Germline assignment: CDR1 MNHNS and CDR2 SASEGT. The CDR3 length is 14 residues. In DNA, the CDR3 is TGTGCCAGCAGTGTTCGGGGGAGGGAGGGGGAGCTGTTTTTT. Translated: CASSVRGREGELFF.

The sample holds a few counts of this clonotype. The J gene is TRBJ1-2, the V gene TRBV7-9; D might be TRBD1 (5 bases). Germline CDR1 and CDR2: SEHNR and FQNEAQ (reference sequence). The CDR3 covers 14 residues. Trimming cost V 8 bases and J 7 bases, with 20 bases left between them. The CDR3 sequence: CASGQGHEEFGYTF. In nucleotides, the CDR3 is TGTGCCAGCGGGCAGGGCCACGAGGAGTTTGGCTACACCTTC.

This chain links TRBV11-3 with TRBJ2-1; 7 bases line up with TRBD1. Germline CDR1 is SGHNT and CDR2 is YENEEA. After removal of 5 bases from V and 9 bases from J, the junction contained 13 bases not matched to a gene. This CDR3 spans 15 amino acids. CDR3 sequence (DNA): TGTGCCAGCAGCCGAACAGGGGACGGGGCCAGTGAGCAGTTCTTC. Amino acids: CASSRTGDGASEQFF.

The sample holds a few counts of this clonotype. The DNA of the CDR3 is TGTGCCAGCAGCCGTCCAGTAGCGCGCTCCTACAATGAGCAGTTCTTC. Protein product: CASSRPVARSYNEQFF. The chain couples TRBV7-6 to TRBJ2-1; perhaps TRBD2 as D (5 bases). The CDR3 runs to 16 residues. Germline V gene sequence: CDR1 SGHVS, CDR2 FNYEAQ. The V end lost 5 bases, the J end lost 0 bases, and 14 bases lay between the germline ends.

CDR3 loop: CSARDHTGKTGNEQFF. The CDR3 DNA reads TGCAGTGCTAGAGACCATACGGGCAAGACGGGCAATGAGCAGTTCTTC. The chain joins TRBV20-1 to TRBJ2-1; D gene uncertain. From germline, CDR1 is DFQATT and CDR2 SNEGSKA (reference sequence). Deletions cut 0 bases from V and 6 bases from J, with 18 bases between. This CDR3 spans 16 amino acids.

This clonotype was counted a single time. The V gene is TRBV19, the J gene TRBJ1-1; possible D gene TRBD1, 5 bases. V lost 11 bases, J lost 6 bases, and 13 bases lay in between. The CDR3 has 11 residues. The germline V gene has CDR1 LNHDA and CDR2 SQIVND (reference sequence). CDR3: CASREGPEAFF. The CDR3 DNA sequence: TGTGCCTCCAGGGAGGGGCCTGAAGCTTTCTTT.

The CDR3 loop is CASSSTGPETQYF. CDR3 in DNA: TGCGCCAGCAGCTCCACAGGGCCGGAGACCCAGTACTTC. The rearrangement links TRBV5-1 to TRBJ2-5, with a possible D match to TRBD1 (6 bases). From germline, CDR1 is SGHRS and CDR2 YFSETQ. The ends were cut back, 3 bases at V and 5 bases at J, with 11 bases in the middle. CDR3 length equals 13 residues.

The chain couples TRBV7-3 to TRBJ2-7, with TRBD2 matching 14 bases. Per the germline V gene, CDR1 is SGHTA and CDR2 is FQGTGA. The CDR3 runs to 16 residues. V shed 5 bases, J shed 5 bases, and the junction held 8 bases outside the gene matches. CDR3 region: CASSPGLAGDTDEQYF. CDR3 in DNA: TGTGCCAGCAGCCCGGGACTAGCGGGAGATACCGACGAGCAGTACTTC.

V and J are TRBV11-2 and TRBJ1-6; TRBD1 might be the D (6 bases). This CDR3 spans 17 amino acids. Trimming left V 6 bases short and J 7 bases short, with 22 bases between. The germline V gene encodes CDR1 SGHAT and CDR2 FQNNGV. CDR3 DNA: TGTGCCAGCAGGCAGCTGAGGGGGGGGGCAAAGAATTCACCCCTCCACTTT. The encoded protein is CASRQLRGGAKNSPLHF.

This clonotype turned up a few times. V usage is TRBV7-6 and J usage is TRBJ2-6; no clear D. In germline, CDR1 is SGHVS, CDR2 FNYEAQ. V shed 1 base and J shed 0 bases, with 4 bases lying between them. CDR3 length: 15 amino acids. The CDR3 loop is CASSLDFSGANVLTF. CDR3 coding DNA: TGTGCCAGCAGCTTAGACTTCTCTGGGGCCAACGTCCTGACTTTC.

The rearrangement uses TRBV5-4 and TRBJ1-4; 10 bases agree with TRBD1. V lost 4 bases, J lost 6 bases, and 15 bases stayed unmatched. CDR1 SGHNT and CDR2 YYREEE come from the germline V gene (reference sequence). The CDR3 runs to 18 residues. Here the CDR3 reads CASSERDRGRRDDEKLFF. DNA for the CDR3: TGTGCCAGCAGCGAACGCGACAGGGGGCGCCGAGACGATGAAAAACTGTTTTTT.